This T cell receptor beta chain was sequenced in a study of T cell changes during pregnancy in multiple sclerosis. Germline CDR1 MNHEY, CDR2 SVGAGI. This CDR3 is built from 15 residues. The V gene end was trimmed by 7 bases and the J gene end by 4 bases; junction bases not matched to a gene: 12. Libraries were prepared by immunoSEQ multiplex PCR; TCRdb keeps only in-frame clonotypes and omits some of them. The sample includes roughly 75,000 clones, roughly 91% of them seen just once. The source is a female donor in good health, enrolled as a control in a pregnancy study. The source material was peripheral blood, sampled after pregnancy. This chain uses TRBV6-5 with TRBJ1-2; the match to TRBD1 covers 7 bases. The CDR3, as DNA: TGTGCCAGCACGCCCGCCTTGGGACAGTTCTATGGCTACACCTTC. Translation: CASTPALGQFYGYTF.